The sequence of this T cell receptor beta chain was determined in a study of chronic HIV infection and antiretroviral therapy. TCRdb itself ran the 5' RACE reads through MiXCR, one entry per CDR3 protein. The sample lists about 48,000 distinct CDR3 sequences, about 18% seen once, with approximately 2.8% in the top ten. The table lists this clonotype with a few counts. Input material: peripheral blood. This sequence was found in an adult who had HIV and had not received antiretroviral therapy, or was an uninfected healthy control (not recorded which).

CDR3 DNA sequence: TGTGCCAGCAGTTACTCGATGGCCAGGGAGACCCAGTACTTC. Translation gives CASSYSMARETQYF. The chain carries TRBV6-5 and TRBJ2-5; D gene uncertain. The V end lost 0 bases, the J end lost 5 bases, and 10 bases lay between the germline ends. The CDR3 consists of 14 residues. Germline-derived CDR1 and CDR2 are MNHEY and SVGAGI.